This TCR beta chain was captured in a study of cytomegalovirus exposure and HLA in healthy donors (dated by TCRdb to 2017 to 2019). Context from the whole study: An earlier analysis of under 600 of the donors reported approximately 270 Gb of sequence data and some 100 million unique TCR beta sequences from roughly 180 million T cells. An early release that covered about 640 HLA-typed donors contained approximately 300 gigabases of sequencing data and tens of millions of unique TCR sequences. Of the 300 to 450 genotyped donors, over 80% were placed in the genetic ancestry cluster associated with self-reported Caucasian donors. The aim of the study was to test whether cataloging public T cell receptors could identify signatures of past pathogen exposure. Using immunosequencing, the study profiled T cell repertoires from roughly 650 subjects and related those repertoires to cytomegalovirus serostatus. Along with the roughly 670-subject first cohort, a separate validation cohort of over 90 different subjects was used. To predict cytomegalovirus infection status, the study combined high-throughput TCR immunosequencing, statistical association of individual TCRs with disease status, and machine learning. In a later analysis, previously published TCR beta repertoires from hundreds of donors were re-analyzed and high-resolution HLA genotyping was added so that TCR occurrence patterns could be studied. The later analysis used no new phenotypic data to find candidate immune exposures, relying instead on TCR beta sequences and their occurrence across donors. An earlier analysis of about 620 of the donors applied high-throughput TCR beta sequencing to assess whether each TCR beta V gene segment acted as functional or pseudogenic. Donor age, sex, ethnicity and CMV serostatus were compiled together with the repertoire data. Genome-wide SNP genotypes for about 60% of the 666 donors were used in a later genetic analysis, which treated that subset as a discovery cohort. All discovery cohort repertoires had been generated using a single sequencing platform. HLA typing covered class I and class II loci at four-digit resolution. The number of typed donors differed by locus: about 629-630 for A, B, C, DRB1 and DQB1; 500 to 550 for DQA1; 600 to 610 for DPA1; and 450 to 480 for DPB1. Four or five DR-DQ haplotypes were handled as single units for association and clustering because linkage in the cohort was strong. On average, 235,054 unique TCR beta nucleotide sequences were sequenced per donor among more than 350 genotyped donors of the cohort, with 15% to 20% of those sequences being non-productive.

Receptors were amplified or captured by the immunoSEQ multiplex PCR assay. For the multiplex PCR, a mixture combining 60 forward primers for TCR Vbeta segments and 13 reverse primers for TCR Jbeta segments was used. The CDR3 region of rearranged TCR beta genes was amplified from genomic DNA by a multiplex PCR assay. The Illumina HiSeq System was used to sequence the amplified TCR beta libraries as 87-base-pair reads. From the authors' description of their analysis: A later analysis counted some 80 million unique TCR beta chains across the 700 or so repertoires, and some 11 million of these chains were shared by at least two donors. Raw reads were error-corrected and collapsed into unique sequences with a nearest-neighbor algorithm that merged closely related sequences to remove PCR and sequencing errors. CDR3 sequences were aligned to IMGT reference sequences to assign V, D and J gene segments. For a sequence to be retained, a match of at least six nucleotides was required to both a V gene segment and a J gene segment. A rearrangement counted as productive if the CDR3 had no stop codons and remained in frame with V and J, and every other rearrangement counted as non-productive. CDR3 was defined by IMGT convention, running from the second conserved V-encoded cysteine to the conserved J-encoded phenylalanine. In an earlier analysis of 500 to 650 of the donors, sequences lacking an unambiguous match to a single V gene segment were excluded. An earlier analysis of some 610 of the donors called V segments functional above 56.7% productive rearrangements and segregating when the between-donor standard deviation exceeded 5%. A statistical classification framework was built to diagnose cytomegalovirus status from the catalog of TCR beta chain sequences. A later analysis assigned V and J genes by comparing TCR nucleotide sequences with IMGT/GENE-DB human TR gene sequences. The TCRdist pipeline was used in a later analysis to assign CDR3 sequences and most-parsimonious VDJ recombination scenarios. A later analysis defined each TCR beta chain by its CDR3 amino acid sequence plus V-gene family, and excluded reads lacking a unique V-gene family. As a way to deal with suspected cross-contamination and a sequencing artifact, a later analysis dropped 592 nucleotide sequences that were highly shared and had low generation probability. A later analysis calculated a clonal expansion index for each public chain from normalized within-repertoire ranks of inferred template counts. Generation probabilities in a later analysis came from a VDJ recombination model fitted to out-of-frame rearrangements, and those results were checked against IGoR. Hypergeometric tests were used in a later analysis to score TCR-TCR, TCR-HLA and TCR-CMV co-occurrence, with a repertoire-size bias correction applied to the TCR pairs. To estimate false discovery rates, a later analysis permuted the HLA or CMV assignments 20 times. In a later analysis, co-occurring TCRs were grouped with DBSCAN, and TCRdist sequence similarity was added when clustering was performed within HLA-allele-positive subsets. For co-occurrence clustering, repertoires with fewer than 30,000 or more than 120,000 public chains were excluded, along with five repertoires with anomalous nucleotide sharing. What TCRdb holds here is the immuneACCESS table cut down to in-frame rearrangements. Part of the clones is not present; checked against another copy, under half of the missing clones reflect an unresolved V gene, and the others are unexplained. Clonal size and the V and J genes are those of that table, whereas D and trimming came from the DNA. This sample has 200,000 to 300,000 clones in its table, and approximately 85% of those were observed once. 0.2% to 0.25% of the sample is in the top ten clones.

About this clone itself: The antigen it recognizes is unknown. Base qualities are not provided; no much larger clone lies one nucleotide away.

General findings and caveats noted by the study authors: Specific HLA alleles were associated with 15,000 to 20,000 TCR beta sequences at a false discovery rate of 0.05 in a later analysis. A later genetic analysis associated a missense DCLRE1C variant with V-gene and J-gene trimming of TCR beta chains, and an independent cohort replicated the association. According to the authors, the approach could potentially be generalized to other disease states and immunological phenotypes. Only TCR beta chains were sequenced in this cohort, and the absence of alpha or paired-chain data limited detectable features. Because counts were too low, some 17 rarely observed V segments, including chromosome 9 orphons, were excluded from the earlier analysis of several hundred of the donors. For the cohort, immune exposure information was limited to CMV serostatus. According to a later analysis, most CMV-associated TCR beta chains appeared to be HLA-restricted, and the HLA associations seemed to be driven largely by CMV exposure. Three of the identified cytomegalovirus-associated TCR beta chains were confirmed in vitro to be specific for cytomegalovirus antigens. A further reported finding was that TCR beta sequences accurately predicted the HLA-A and HLA-B alleles for most subjects in the first cohort. In a later analysis, HLA-associated TCR beta chains showed more clonal expansion and lower generation probabilities than non-associated chains that were equally common. HLA typing was unavailable for some donors at each locus, so association tests used only the typed subset. According to a later analysis, parvovirus B19, influenza, CMV and Epstein-Barr virus appeared linked to several top co-occurrence clusters. Presence/absence analyses assumed roughly uniform sequencing depth across donors, an assumption that may not hold. The classifier was reported to diagnose cytomegalovirus status with high specificity and sensitivity in both the original cohort and the validation cohort. A total of 150 or so TCR beta chains were listed by the study as associated with cytomegalovirus. Compared with the roughly 600-donor mean, donors in an Asian-associated ancestry cluster had fewer N-insertions in productive TCRs, according to a later genetic analysis. When HLA alleles, especially DR and DQ, strongly co-occurred, attributing TCR associations to individual alleles was difficult. Broadly in line with IMGT annotations, most TCR beta V segments showed up in productive rearrangements about 90% or about 30% of the time in an earlier analysis of some 590 of the donors. In a later analysis, TCR association rates were found to vary across HLA loci, with the most associated TCRs seen for DRB1 alleles and the fewest for HLA-C alleles. A cluster of highly shared sequence variants was judged likely to represent a technical artifact of the sequencing pipeline. Most TCR sequences were seen in very few donors, while some public TCRs were found in many individuals. Some IMGT-functional V segments, including TRBV6-2 and TRBV6-3, could not be told apart with the 87-base-pair reads, so those segments were excluded. Correlated functional status among segregating V segments might be attributable to linkage disequilibrium, but an unknown experimental factor could not be ruled out.

CDR1 and CDR2, per the germline V gene (reference sequence), are SGHNT and YYREEE. Trimming accounts for 3 bases at V and 5 bases at J, while the number of junction bases matched to no gene is 4. The CDR3 holds 13 amino acids from the cysteine to the phenylalanine. Of the read, only the CDR3 DNA is kept; its 39 bases are in frame from base 1. The cohort consisted of some 670 healthy bone marrow donors. At the time of sampling, all cohort members were nominally healthy, though unrecorded immune exposures were likely present. The donor was CMV seronegative and was included in the group of a few hundred seronegative cohort members. Each donor provided a peripheral blood sample, and peripheral blood mononuclear cells were used for TCR beta sequencing. Genomic DNA was extracted from the blood cell samples with the Qiagen DNeasy Blood Extraction Kit.

The rearrangement combines TRBV5-4 with TRBJ1-2; TRBD1 matches 7 bases in the middle. This receptor was taken from a girl aged 2 to 10 in good health and CMV-seronegative. Sequenced input: PBMCs. The nucleotide sequence is given as TGTGCCAGCAGCTCCGGGACAGTTTATGGCTACACCTTC. It translates to CASSSGTVYGYTF.